Presented here are 32 T cell receptor beta chains from one specimen sequenced in a study of control samples from healthy donors and cancer patients. Some clones are missing from TCRdb's copy, which holds only in-frame ones; the method was immunoSEQ multiplex PCR. The repertoire consists of 400,000 to 450,000 clones, with 80% to 95% occurring once and the leading ten covering 5% to 8%. Material: PBMCs. The receptors come from a man between 40 and 49 years old with head and neck cancer.

The chain couples TRBV19 to TRBJ2-7; TRBD1 matches at 7 bases. Trimming removed 3 bases from V and 2 bases from J; junction bases left unmatched: 1. Germline CDR1 reads LNHDA; CDR2 reads SQIVND (reference sequence). The CDR3 has 13 amino acids. The CDR3 bases are TGTGCCAGTAGTATGGGACAGCCCTACGAGCAGTACTTC. It yields the protein CASSMGQPYEQYF. Filled out from reference TRBV19 and TRBJ2-7, the complete variable domain reads DGGITQSPKYLFRKEGQNVTLSCEQNLNHDAMYWYRQDPGQGLRLIYYSQIVNDFQKGDIAEGYSVSREKKESFPLTVTSAQKNPTAFYLCASSMGQPYEQYFGPGTRLTVT.

Comments on this clone: The junction does not match germline at one end; this may be a read error. The V and J genes are TRBV29-1 and TRBJ1-2, with D possibly being TRBD1 (5 bases). This CDR3 comprises 13 residues. Germline-derived CDR1 and CDR2 are SQVTM and ANQGSEA. CDR3 amino acids: CSVEAGGRRGYTF. CDR3 nucleotide sequence: TGCAGCGTGGAAGCGGGGGGAAGACGTGGCTACACCTTC.

The chain links TRBV7-2 to TRBJ2-7, with D perhaps assigned TRBD1 or TRBD2 (5 bases each). Germline V gene sequence: CDR1 SGHTA, CDR2 FQGNSA. CDR3 length: 14 residues. The V end lost 3 bases, the J end lost 2 bases, and 11 bases lay between the germline ends. The CDR3 coding sequence is TGTGCCAGCAGCTTTGGGACGCAGGCCTACGAGCAGTACTTC. Protein: CASSFGTQAYEQYF.

The V call is TRBV14, the J call TRBJ2-5; 7 positions match TRBD1. CDR3 size: 15 residues. V was pared by 3 bases and J by 5 bases, with 9 bases of the junction left unmatched. Germline-derived CDR1 and CDR2 are SGHDN and FVKESK. For the CDR3, the DNA is TGTGCCAGCAGCCACTTAACAGGGGCTTGGGAGACCCAGTACTTC. It translates to CASSHLTGAWETQYF.

The V gene is TRBV5-4, the J gene TRBJ2-5; a weak D match, TRBD1 (6 bases). The CDR3 contains 14 residues. In germline, CDR1 is SGHNT, CDR2 YYREEE (reference sequence). Trimming stripped 2 bases from V and 5 bases from J, with 13 bases between. CDR3 sequence: CASSLTGMEETQYF. The DNA for the CDR3 is TGTGCCAGCAGCTTAACAGGGATGGAGGAGACCCAGTACTTC.

The CDR3 region is CSVTIGEQFF. The CDR3, as DNA: TGCAGCGTAACCATCGGCGAGCAGTTCTTC. The chain links TRBV29-1 to TRBJ2-1; D is unclear. Germline CDR1 reads SQVTM; CDR2 reads ANQGSEA. This CDR3 is 10 amino acids long. Deletions cut 6 bases from V and 10 bases from J, with 10 bases between.

This clone was detected once. The chain employs TRBV7-6 and TRBJ2-1; 10 positions match TRBD2. With V trimmed by 3 bases and J by 6 bases, 5 bases remained unmatched. There are 15 residues in the CDR3. Germline V gene sequence: CDR1 SGHVS, CDR2 FNYEAQ. The CDR3, as DNA: TGTGCCAGCAGCTTGGGAGCGGGAGGGATCAATGAGCAGTTCTTC. Amino acids: CASSLGAGGINEQFF. The whole variable domain, remainder taken from reference TRBV7-6 and TRBJ2-1, is GAGVSQSPRYKVTKRGQDVALRCDPISGHVSLYWYRQALGQGPEFLTYFNYEAQQDKSGLPNDRFSAERPEGSISTLTIQRTEQRDSAMYRCASSLGAGGINEQFFGPGTRLTVL.

The rearrangement links TRBV7-2 to TRBJ1-5, with a weak D call TRBD1 (6 bases). Germline assignment: CDR1 SGHTA and CDR2 FQGNSA. Trimming took 5 bases from V and 4 from J, leaving 15 bases between them. The CDR3 sequence is 15 residues long. CDR3 coding DNA: TGTGCCAGCAGCACTCCGGGACATTGGAATCAGCCCCAGCATTTT. This sequence encodes CASSTPGHWNQPQHF.

J is TRBJ2-2 and V is TRBV7-3, with 8 positions matching TRBD1. Trimming removed 5 bases from V and 1 base from J; junction bases left unmatched: 3. The CDR3 is made up of 15 amino acids. Germline V lookup: CDR1 SGHTA, CDR2 FQGTGA. The CDR3 loop is CASSRGTGNTGELFF. The CDR3 region has the DNA TGTGCCAGCAGCCGTGGGACAGGGAACACCGGGGAGCTGTTTTTT.

J is TRBJ2-6 and V is TRBV9; D might be TRBD1 (5 bases). CDR3 length: 15 amino acids. Germline loops: CDR1 SGDLS, CDR2 YYNGEE. V lost 2 bases and J 0 bases, leaving 6 bases between the germline ends. CDR3 nucleotides: TGTGCCAGCAGCGTCCAGGGCTCTGGGGCCAACGTCCTGACTTTC. This translates into CASSVQGSGANVLTF.

This clone came up once. The chain employs TRBV10-3 and TRBJ1-1; no definite D call. Germline CDR1 reads ENHRY; CDR2 reads SYGVKD. CDR3 size: 14 residues. Between the trimmed V and J ends, which lost 0 bases and 2 bases, there was a span of 7 bases. This chain's CDR3 is CAISESGLNTEAFF. Written as DNA, the CDR3 is TGTGCCATCAGTGAGTCCGGGCTTAACACTGAAGCTTTCTTT.

This clone was observed a handful of times. The genes are TRBV12-3 or TRBV12-4 and TRBJ1-1; D is possibly TRBD1 (5 bases). The V gene lost 7 bases and the J gene lost 4 bases, with 13 bases spanning the gap. This CDR3 region has 13 residues. The CDR3 DNA reads as TGTGCCAGCACCCTGTCGGGGGGCACTGAAGCTTTCTTT. The encoded protein is CASTLSGGTEAFF.

This chain links TRBV27 with TRBJ2-7; 9 bases map to TRBD1. The CDR3 is made up of 17 amino acids. The germline V gene has CDR1 MNHEY and CDR2 SMNVEV (reference sequence). Trimming cost V 2 bases and J 4 bases; bases outside gene matches: 12. The CDR3 sequence is CASSLGSVWTGAYEQYF. DNA of the CDR3: TGTGCCAGCAGTTTAGGGTCTGTCTGGACAGGGGCGTACGAGCAGTACTTC.

This sequence joins TRBV27 and TRBJ2-3; D is perhaps TRBD2 (5 bases). Germline-derived CDR1 and CDR2 are MNHEY and SMNVEV (reference sequence). The V end lost 7 bases, the J end lost 0 bases, and 11 bases lay between the germline ends. The CDR3 is made up of 14 amino acids. CDR3 bases: TGTGCCAGCACTACGCGGACTAGCACAGATACGCAGTATTTT. It is translated as CASTTRTSTDTQYF.

CDR3 coding DNA: TGTGCCAGCAGACAGACAGGGGGCAGGCAGCCCCAGCATTTT. It specifies CASRQTGGRQPQHF. The chain carries TRBV28 and TRBJ1-5, with 10 bases matching TRBD1. CDR3 length: 14 amino acids. The V gene's germline CDR1 is MDHEN and CDR2 SYDVKM. Trimming took 6 bases from V and 7 from J; bases not matched to a gene: 6.

The chain uses TRBV25-1 and TRBJ1-1, with 8 bases aligning to TRBD1. The CDR3 is 15 amino acids. From germline, CDR1 is MGHDK and CDR2 SYGVNS. V shed 4 bases and J 4 bases; nucleotides not matched to a gene: 8. CDR3 bases: TGTGCCAGCAGTGCTCAGGGGGCGCGATTCACTGAAGCTTTCTTT. This translates into CASSAQGARFTEAFF.

The V gene is TRBV4-3, the J gene TRBJ1-5; TRBD1 is a possible D gene (5 bases). Germline V gene lookup returns CDR1 LGHNA and CDR2 YSLEER. The CDR3 is 15 residues long. V was pared by 2 bases and J by 1 base, with 9 bases between. The CDR3 spells CASSQLQGSNQPQHF. The CDR3 nucleotides read TGCGCCAGCAGCCAACTGCAGGGAAGCAATCAGCCCCAGCATTTT.

CDR3 residues: CASSVVSSRGEQFF. DNA of the CDR3: TGTGCCAGCAGCGTAGTGTCCTCCAGGGGTGAGCAGTTCTTC. The gene calls are TRBV9 and TRBJ2-1; D might be TRBD1 (6 bases). This CDR3 has 14 residues. Trimming pared 0 bases from V and 9 bases from J, leaving 13 bases between. The germline gives CDR1 SGDLS, CDR2 YYNGEE.

On this clone: The same CDR3 also results from other DNA sequences found in this sample. This chain connects TRBV6-2 or TRBV6-3 to TRBJ1-1; D uncertain. The V end was cut by 0 bases, the J end by 1 base, with 6 bases between. This CDR3 has 14 amino acids. Germline V gene lookup returns CDR1 MNHEY and CDR2 SVGEGT. CDR3 in DNA: TGTGCCAGCAGTTACTCACGGGAGAACACTGAAGCTTTCTTT. Protein sequence: CASSYSRENTEAFF.

The V and J genes are TRBV5-4 and TRBJ2-2; the D gene could be TRBD1 or TRBD2 (5 bases each). The CDR3 spans 16 residues. Trimming removed 0 bases at V and 6 bases at J, with 15 bases between. The V gene's germline CDR1 is SGHNT and CDR2 YYREEE (reference sequence). The CDR3 DNA reads TGTGCCAGCAGCTTGGTGATAGGGAGAGGGGCCGGGGAGCTGTTTTTT. This translates into CASSLVIGRGAGELFF.

A word on this clone: One end of the junction is discordant with germline, which a read error may explain. The rearrangement uses TRBV5-1 and TRBJ2-2; 7 bases align to TRBD1. The germline V gene has CDR1 SGHRS and CDR2 YFSETQ. This CDR3 is built from 16 residues. The CDR3 sequence is CASSLVIQGNAGELFF. In DNA form, the CDR3 reads TGCGCCAGCAGCTTGGTAATACAGGGGAACGCCGGGGAGCTGTTTTTT.

This sequence joins TRBV2 and TRBJ2-5; no definite D call. The germline CDR1 and CDR2 sequences are SNHLY and FYNNEI. V dropped 3 bases and J dropped 1 base, with 3 bases sitting between them. The CDR3 has 12 residues. The CDR3 DNA reads TGTGCCAGCAGTGAGCGCCAAGAGACCCAGTACTTC. Protein: CASSERQETQYF.

The CDR3 reads CASSLGAPEAFF. The CDR3 coding sequence is TGTGCCAGCAGCTTGGGGGCCCCAGAAGCTTTCTTT. This chain links TRBV5-6 with TRBJ1-1; D uncertain. Germline assignment: CDR1 SGHDT and CDR2 YYEEEE. Trimming took 0 bases from V and 8 from J, leaving 8 bases between them. The CDR3 spans 12 residues.

The chain links TRBV19 to TRBJ1-6; D gene unclear. The CDR3 is made up of 12 amino acids. V lost 1 base to trimming and J lost 7 bases, with 2 bases between them. Germline CDR1 reads LNHDA; CDR2 reads SQIVND (reference sequence). The CDR3 DNA reads as TGTGCCAGTAGTATAGGGAATTCACCCCTCCACTTT. Translated: CASSIGNSPLHF. Supplemented by reference TRBV19 and TRBJ1-6, the full variable domain reads DGGITQSPKYLFRKEGQNVTLSCEQNLNHDAMYWYRQDPGQGLRLIYYSQIVNDFQKGDIAEGYSVSREKKESFPLTVTSAQKNPTAFYLCASSIGNSPLHFGNGTRLTVT.

The chain recombines TRBV12-3 or TRBV12-4 with TRBJ1-3; no firm D call. This CDR3 has 13 residues. The V and J ends lost 5 bases and 1 base respectively, with 6 bases between them. The DNA for the CDR3 is TGTGCCAGCAGTCGGAATTCTGGAAACACCATATATTTT. This sequence encodes CASSRNSGNTIYF.

V is TRBV27 and J is TRBJ2-3, with 7 nucleotides matching TRBD2. There are 11 residues in the CDR3. Germline CDR1 is MNHEY and CDR2 is SMNVEV (reference sequence). After removal of 6 bases from V and 9 bases from J, the junction contained 3 bases not matched to a gene. In DNA, the CDR3 is TGTGCCAGCAGGACTAGCAGCACGCAGTATTTT. Its protein product is CASRTSSTQYF.

The chain couples TRBV3-1 (or the pseudogene TRBV3-2) to TRBJ2-1; TRBD2 agrees at 7 bases. Germline V gene data show CDR1 as LGHDT and CDR2 as YNNKEL (reference sequence). The CDR3 runs 15 residues. V trimming: 8 bases; J trimming: 0 bases; junction bases outside the gene matches: 7. The CDR3 DNA follows: TGTGCCAGCCGTTCACTAGCGAGCTCCTACAATGAGCAGTTCTTC. It encodes CASRSLASSYNEQFF.

V and J are TRBV7-3 and TRBJ2-6; 9 bases match TRBD1. This CDR3 comprises 19 residues. The germline gives CDR1 SGHTA, CDR2 FQGTGA. V gave up 1 base and J gave up 4 bases; unmatched junction bases: 11. The CDR3 region has the DNA TGTGCCAGCAGCTTAAAGCCTGCGGACAGGGGCTCCGGGGCCAACGTCCTGACTTTC. It specifies CASSLKPADRGSGANVLTF.

The chain combines TRBV7-2 with TRBJ1-3; 10 nucleotides align to TRBD1. Germline V gives CDR1 SGHTA, CDR2 FQGNSA. This CDR3 is built from 17 residues. Unmatched junction bases numbered 10, after V lost 1 base and J lost 7 bases. CDR3 sequence reads: CASSLGPLRQGANTIYF. CDR3 bases: TGTGCCAGCAGCTTAGGGCCCTTGCGACAGGGGGCGAACACCATATATTTT.

This rearrangement joins TRBV6-6 to TRBJ2-7; D may be TRBD2 (6 bases). The CDR3 has 15 amino acids. Germline V gene data show CDR1 as MNHNY and CDR2 as SVGAGI (reference sequence). V was pared by 4 bases and J by 2 bases, with 15 bases between. CDR3 coding DNA: TGTGCCAGCAGTTCCGGGACTTTTCGGCCCTACGAGCAGTACTTC. Its translation: CASSSGTFRPYEQYF.

The gene calls are TRBV19 and TRBJ1-5, with D maybe TRBD1 (5 bases). CDR3 length: 13 residues. Looked up from germline, CDR1 is LNHDA and CDR2 is SQIVND (reference sequence). Trimming took off 1 base at V and 9 bases at J, with 10 bases between the two ends. CDR3 in amino acids: CASSIVGDGPQHF. The CDR3, as DNA: TGTGCCAGTAGTATAGTCGGGGACGGGCCCCAGCATTTT.

This chain's CDR3 is CASSLGTATNTEAFF. The CDR3 DNA is TGCGCCAGCAGCTTGGGGACAGCCACGAACACTGAAGCTTTCTTT. The chain couples TRBV5-1 to TRBJ1-1; D possibly corresponds to TRBD1 (6 bases). The CDR3 extends over 15 amino acids. Trimming shortened V by 0 bases and J by 1 base, and 10 bases separated the two germline ends. CDR1 is SGHRS and CDR2 is YFSETQ in the germline V gene.